This T cell receptor (beta chain) was obtained from a study of human thymus T cells. Libraries were prepared by immunoSEQ multiplex PCR; TCRdb keeps only in-frame clonotypes and omits some of them. The repertoire holds tens of thousands of clones, roughly 94% seen once, with approximately 6% in the top ten. The trim removed 7 bases at V and 7 bases at J, leaving 20 bases unmatched. This CDR3 comprises 18 residues. Per germline, CDR1 SNHLY and CDR2 FYNNEI. Four of the eight donors gave roughly 0.45-1 mL blood during surgery. All available leukocytes, rather than a set cell count, yielded the blood DNA.

Input material: blood. The rearrangement links TRBV2 to TRBJ1-4, with 8 bases identical to TRBD1. The TCR sequence derives from a boy younger than two with a congenital heart defect but otherwise immunologically healthy. CDR3 region: CASTQRGQGAIDGEKLFF. CDR3 sequence (DNA): TGTGCCAGCACGCAACGGGGTCAGGGGGCGATTGACGGTGAAAAACTGTTTTTT.